These 20 T cell receptor beta chains originate from one sample sequenced in a study of shared clonotypes between healthy human individuals. The data were produced by immunoSEQ multiplex PCR, yet TCRdb's version contains in-frame clones alone and is incomplete. Of a few million clones listed, 90% to 95% are singletons. The sample consisted of naive CD4+ T cells sorted from blood. Subset meaning: CD45RA+ positively selected. The source of these receptors is a man between 18 and 35 years old in good health.

The V gene is TRBV18, the J gene TRBJ2-7, with 7 bases matching TRBD2. This CDR3 region has 14 residues. Germline CDR1 reads KGHSH; CDR2 reads LQKENI. V was clipped by 0 bases and J by 4 bases; unmatched bases: 3. As DNA, the CDR3 is TGTGCCAGCTCACCACCAGCGGGACTATACGAGCAGTACTTC. Translation gives CASSPPAGLYEQYF.

The V call is TRBV28, the J call TRBJ1-2, with 7 nucleotides matching TRBD1. The CDR3 runs 14 residues. Germline CDR1 and CDR2: MDHEN and SYDVKM. J lost 2 bases, V lost 2 bases, and 2 bases had no gene match. This CDR3 reads CASSLDRENYGYTF. In nucleotides, the CDR3 is TGTGCCAGCAGTTTAGACAGGGAAAACTATGGCTACACCTTC.

This chain uses TRBV18 with TRBJ1-1; 7 bases fit TRBD1. The CDR3 contains 16 residues. CDR1 KGHSH and CDR2 LQKENI come from the germline V gene. Germline trimming cut 6 bases from V and 6 bases from J; bases unmatched to any gene: 16. For the CDR3, the DNA is TGTGCCAGCTCCCTCAAGGTGACAGGGTACTGGGCTGAAGCTTTCTTT. Protein product: CASSLKVTGYWAEAFF.

This chain links TRBV19 with TRBJ2-5; TRBD2 matches at 14 bases. The germline V gene encodes CDR1 LNHDA and CDR2 SQIVND (reference sequence). The CDR3 has 15 amino acids. The V segment lost 7 bases and the J segment 6 bases; nucleotides outside the gene matches: 7. The CDR3 is CASMGTSGSRKTQYF. In nucleotides, the CDR3 is TGTGCCAGTATGGGGACTAGCGGGAGTAGAAAGACCCAGTACTTC.

CDR3 loop: CAWSGFQPISGNTIYF. In DNA, the CDR3 is TGTGCCTGGAGTGGATTCCAGCCGATCTCTGGAAACACCATATATTTT. The chain carries TRBV30 and TRBJ1-3; D gene unclear. There are 16 residues in the CDR3. The V gene's germline CDR1 is GTSNPN and CDR2 SVGIG (reference sequence). The germline V and J ends were trimmed by 1 base and 0 bases, with 13 bases remaining between them.

The CDR3 reads CASGPAGPNTEAFF. CDR3 coding DNA: TGTGCTAGTGGCCCAGCCGGGCCGAACACTGAAGCTTTCTTT. The chain uses TRBV12-5 and TRBJ1-1; no reliable D call. V was trimmed by 6 bases and J by 1 base, leaving 12 bases between them. The CDR3 has 14 amino acids. CDR1 and CDR2 from the germline V gene are LGHNT and FRNRAP.

The chain combines TRBV29-1 with TRBJ1-2; the D gene is possibly TRBD1 (5 bases). CDR1 and CDR2 from the germline V gene are SQVTM and ANQGSEA. V dropped 5 bases and J dropped 8 bases, with 18 bases sitting between them. The CDR3 has 13 amino acids. In DNA, the CDR3 is TGCAGCGTTACTGACAGAGGAGGTCAGGGCTACACCTTC. Residues: CSVTDRGGQGYTF.

J is TRBJ1-5 and V is TRBV7-2; 7 bases are shared with TRBD1. V shed 3 bases and J 7 bases; nucleotides not matched to a gene: 3. Germline CDR1 reads SGHTA; CDR2 reads FQGNSA. CDR3 size: 13 residues. CDR3: CASSFDREQPQHF. Written as DNA, the CDR3 is TGTGCCAGCAGCTTCGACAGGGAACAGCCCCAGCATTTT. Combining the CDR3 with reference TRBV7-2 and TRBJ1-5 gives the whole variable domain GAGVSQSPSNKVTEKGKDVELRCDPISGHTALYWYRQSLGQGLEFLIYFQGNSAPDKSGLPSDRFSAERTGGSVSTLTIQRTQQEDSAVYLCASSFDREQPQHFGDGTRLSIL.

This rearrangement joins TRBV4-3 to TRBJ1-5; TRBD1 aligns across 9 bases. This CDR3 has 15 residues. The germline gives CDR1 LGHNA, CDR2 YSLEER. V was clipped by 0 bases and J by 6 bases; unmatched bases: 3. The CDR3 loop is CASSQEGQGGQPQHF. Here the CDR3 DNA reads TGCGCCAGCAGCCAAGAGGGACAGGGTGGTCAGCCCCAGCATTTT.

J is TRBJ2-3 and V is TRBV29-1, with D maybe TRBD2 (5 bases). Deletions cut 4 bases from V and 2 bases from J, with 10 bases between. This CDR3 is 13 amino acids long. The germline CDR1 and CDR2 sequences are SQVTM and ANQGSEA. The DNA for the CDR3 is TGCAGCGTTGCGGGGATCCTCACAGATACGCAGTATTTT. Translating it yields CSVAGILTDTQYF.

This rearrangement joins TRBV4-3 to TRBJ1-5, with D possibly being TRBD1 (5 bases). V was pared by 0 bases and J by 1 base, with 16 bases between. Germline V lookup: CDR1 LGHNA, CDR2 YSLEER. This CDR3 has 18 amino acids. The CDR3 sequence is CASSQEWRRGRSNQPQHF. The CDR3 DNA is TGCGCCAGCAGCCAAGAATGGCGTAGGGGAAGGAGCAATCAGCCCCAGCATTTT.

J is TRBJ2-7 and V is TRBV5-1; 9 bases are a match to TRBD1. CDR1 is SGHRS and CDR2 is YFSETQ in the germline V gene. Trimming cost V 4 bases and J 0 bases; bases outside gene matches: 8. CDR3 length equals 16 residues. The CDR3 loop is CASSGEGTGPSYEQYF. CDR3 in DNA: TGCGCCAGCAGCGGGGAAGGGACAGGGCCCTCCTACGAGCAGTACTTC.

This clone was recorded only once. V gene TRBV7-9 combines with J gene TRBJ1-1, with D uncertain. The germline CDR1 and CDR2 sequences are SEHNR and FQNEAQ (reference sequence). This CDR3 is built from 14 residues. Trimming took off 4 bases at V and 6 bases at J, with 15 bases between the two ends. CDR3 in amino acids: CASSSAGGFSEAFF. In DNA, the CDR3 is TGTGCCAGCAGCTCGGCGGGAGGATTTTCTGAAGCTTTCTTT.

V and J are TRBV29-1 and TRBJ2-3; D is possibly TRBD1 or TRBD2 (5 bases each). Per the germline V gene, CDR1 is SQVTM and CDR2 is ANQGSEA. Trimming removed 3 bases at V and 2 bases at J, with 15 bases between. The CDR3 has 15 amino acids. The CDR3: CSVDAGWGYTDTQYF. CDR3 nucleotides: TGCAGCGTTGATGCAGGGTGGGGGTACACAGATACGCAGTATTTT.

Concerning this clone itself: Additional DNA sequences in this sample encode the identical CDR3. The chain recombines TRBV5-1 with TRBJ2-3, with D perhaps given as TRBD1 or TRBD2 (6 bases each). The V and J ends lost 3 bases and 4 bases respectively, with 9 bases between them. CDR1 and CDR2 from the germline V gene are SGHRS and YFSETQ. The CDR3 totals 13 residues. Here the CDR3 reads CASSSGGADTQYF. The CDR3 DNA sequence: TGCGCCAGCAGCTCCGGGGGCGCAGATACGCAGTATTTT.

This clone was seen more than once but under ten times. The gene calls are TRBV2 and TRBJ1-1; D is uncertain. This CDR3 contains 14 residues. Trimming took off 7 bases at V and 0 bases at J, with 12 bases between the two ends. Per germline, CDR1 SNHLY and CDR2 FYNNEI. The CDR3 protein is CASIREPMNTEAFF. CDR3 nucleotide sequence: TGTGCCAGCATCCGGGAGCCCATGAACACTGAAGCTTTCTTT.

The DNA for the CDR3 is TGTGCCACCAGCAGAACTAGCGGGAAGTCCTACGAGCAGTACTTC. This translates into CATSRTSGKSYEQYF. The chain couples TRBV15 to TRBJ2-7; 10 nucleotides align to TRBD2. The V segment lost 2 bases and the J segment 1 base; nucleotides outside the gene matches: 2. CDR1 is LNHNV and CDR2 is YYDKDF in the germline V gene (reference sequence). The CDR3 covers 15 residues.

Only one count was recorded for this clone. V and J are TRBV18 and TRBJ2-1, with TRBD1 matching 9 bases. The CDR3 runs to 15 residues. J was trimmed by 5 bases and V by 0 bases; bases with no gene match: 2. Germline CDR1 is KGHSH and CDR2 is LQKENI. The chain's CDR3 is CASSPPGTGNNEQFF. The CDR3 coding sequence is TGTGCCAGCTCACCACCTGGGACAGGGAACAATGAGCAGTTCTTC. Drawing the rest from reference TRBV18 and TRBJ2-1, the complete variable domain is NAGVMQNPRHLVRRRGQEARLRCSPMKGHSHVYWYRQLPEEGLKFMVYLQKENIIDESGMPKERFSAEFPKEGPSILRIQQVVRGDSAAYFCASSPPGTGNNEQFFGPGTRLTVL.

This chain joins TRBV5-4 and TRBJ2-7, with TRBD2 identical over 11 bases. V lost 4 bases, J lost 2 bases, and 5 bases stayed unmatched. Germline CDR1 is SGHNT and CDR2 is YYREEE (reference sequence). CDR3 length: 15 residues. This chain's CDR3 is CASSRTSGFTYEQYF. The CDR3 DNA is TGTGCCAGCAGCCGGACTAGCGGGTTCACCTACGAGCAGTACTTC.

The chain couples TRBV19 to TRBJ2-2, with D perhaps TRBD1 or TRBD2 (6 bases each). Deletions cut 3 bases from V and 1 base from J, with 12 bases between. CDR3 length: 16 amino acids. Germline V gives CDR1 LNHDA, CDR2 SQIVND (reference sequence). The CDR3 sequence is CASSILRGGNTGELFF. In DNA form, the CDR3 reads TGTGCCAGTAGTATTCTCAGGGGAGGGAACACCGGGGAGCTGTTTTTT.